This T cell receptor (beta chain) derives from a study of blood T cell repertoires in COVID-19. Study-wide background: Material from acute and convalescent COVID-19 was sourced from the United States, Italy and Spain. T cells, B-cell-depleted T cells, or PBMCs supplied cDNA or gDNA.

Source study methods: Using reference gene primer amplification, nucleated cell counts were estimated. Measured with immunoSEQ multiplex PCR; TCRdb has only the in-frame clones, and not every one. V and J calls and clone size follow that table, whereas D and trimming were derived from the DNA. Of tens of thousands of clones listed, 92% are singletons. The CDR3 is made up of 15 amino acids. The ends were cut back, 0 bases at V and 5 bases at J, with 10 bases in the middle. The germline gives CDR1 LNHNV, CDR2 YYDKDF (reference sequence). Material: peripheral blood. The chain carries TRBV15 and TRBJ1-4, with no clear D. The sequence came from a man aged 65-85 years with active COVID-19. CDR3 region: CATSRDQDENEKLFF. The CDR3 nucleotides read TGTGCCACCAGCAGAGATCAGGATGAGAATGAAAAACTGTTTTTT.